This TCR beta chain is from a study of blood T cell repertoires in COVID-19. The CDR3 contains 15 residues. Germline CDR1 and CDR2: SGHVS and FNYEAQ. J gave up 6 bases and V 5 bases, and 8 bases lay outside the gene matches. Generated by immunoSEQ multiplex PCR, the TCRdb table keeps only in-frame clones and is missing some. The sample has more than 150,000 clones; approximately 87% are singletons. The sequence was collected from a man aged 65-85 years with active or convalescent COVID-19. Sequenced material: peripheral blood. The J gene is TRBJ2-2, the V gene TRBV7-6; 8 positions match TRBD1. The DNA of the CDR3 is TGTGCCAGCAGCACCTGGACAGGGAGGCCCGGGGAGCTGTTTTTT. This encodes CASSTWTGRPGELFF.